The rows below give T cell receptor beta chains drawn from one sample of a study of blood T cell repertoires in COVID-19. Some clones are missing from TCRdb's copy, which holds only in-frame ones; the method was immunoSEQ multiplex PCR. This sample has 150,000 or so clones, with roughly four fifths found just once. The sample taken for sequencing was peripheral blood. The source is a human donor in a cohort sampled during active COVID-19. CDR3s include the opening cysteine and the closing phenylalanine or tryptophan. D genes are given only for firm matches. A row's size may be missing; if present it is once, few, many or a size class.

>TRBV28|TRBJ1-5|NA|NA
CASRQTKQPQHF
TGTGCCAGCAGACAGACAAAACAGCCCCAGCATTTT
>TRBV5-4|TRBJ2-7|NA|NA
CASSPGQVYEQYF
TGTGCCAGCAGCCCAGGGCAAGTCTACGAGCAGTACTTC
>TRBV28|TRBJ1-1|few|NA
CASSPVNTEAFF
TGTGCCAGCAGTCCCGTGAACACTGAAGCTTTCTTT
>TRBV4-3|TRBJ1-2|NA|NA
CASSQDRGGANYGYTF
TGCGCCAGCAGCCAAGATCGGGGAGGAGCTAACTATGGCTACACCTTC
>TRBV4-1|TRBJ2-5|NA|TRBD1
CASSGQGAETQYF
TGCGCCAGCAGCGGACAGGGTGCGGAGACCCAGTACTTC
>TRBV15|TRBJ1-1|few|TRBD1
CATSRGQGVAEAFF
TGTGCCACCAGCAGAGGTCAGGGGGTGGCTGAAGCTTTCTTT
>TRBV19|TRBJ1-3|many|NA
CASSITTGSGNTIYF
TGTGCCAGTAGTATAACGACGGGCTCTGGAAACACCATATATTTT
>TRBV21-1|TRBJ2-2|NA|NA
CASSKALGGKRQGARCTGELFF
TGTGCCAGCAGCAAAGCGCTGGGGGGTAAGAGACAGGGGGCGCGTTGTACCGGGGAGCTGTTTTTT
>TRBV4-1|TRBJ2-1|NA|NA
CASSQGSAYQARNEQFF
TGCGCCAGCAGCCAAGGTTCTGCCTACCAGGCTCGCAATGAGCAGTTCTTC
>TRBV19|TRBJ2-3|once|TRBD1
CASRDRNTDTQYF
TGTGCCAGTAGGGACAGGAACACAGATACGCAGTATTTT
>TRBV19|TRBJ1-2|NA|TRBD1
CASSGDRVNGYTF
TGTGCCAGTAGTGGGGACAGGGTAAATGGCTACACCTTC
>TRBV27|TRBJ2-1|few|NA
CASSLSVQAGFF
TGTGCCAGCAGTTTATCGGTCCAAGCGGGGTTCTTC
>TRBV11-2|TRBJ1-1|NA|TRBD1
CASSLRQGPEAFF
TGTGCCAGCAGCCTACGACAGGGCCCTGAAGCTTTCTTT
>TRBV4-3|TRBJ2-3|NA|TRBD2
CASSQASGGSSTDTQYF
TGCGCCAGCAGCCAAGCCTCCGGGGGGTCTAGCACAGATACGCAGTATTTT
>TRBV6-2/TRBV6-3|TRBJ2-7|once|TRBD1
CASSLAGGEWEQYF
TGTGCCAGCAGTTTGGCAGGGGGCGAATGGGAGCAGTACTTC
>TRBV5-4|TRBJ2-3|few|TRBD1
CASKRQGSADTQYF
TGTGCCAGCAAGAGACAGGGTTCCGCAGATACGCAGTATTTT
>TRBV5-1|TRBJ1-6|few|NA
CASSRGVQESPLHF
TGCGCCAGCAGCCGCGGGGTCCAGGAATCACCCCTCCACTTT
>TRBV2|TRBJ1-5|NA|NA
CASSASGQSNQPQHF
TGTGCCAGCAGTGCCTCGGGACAAAGCAATCAGCCCCAGCATTTT
>TRBV6-2/TRBV6-3|TRBJ2-7|NA|NA
CASSYSDGILYEQYF
TGTGCCAGCAGTTATTCCGACGGGATCCTCTACGAGCAGTACTTC
>TRBV6-5|TRBJ1-1|few|NA
CASSYGRGLEAFF
TGTGCCAGCAGTTACGGCAGGGGCTTAGAAGCTTTCTTT
>TRBV3-1/TRBV3-2|TRBJ2-1|NA|TRBD2
CASSPSGGGSEQFF
TGTGCCAGCAGCCCGAGCGGGGGGGGGAGTGAGCAGTTCTTC
>TRBV7-9|TRBJ1-5|NA|TRBD1
CASSSDRGNQPQHF
TGTGCCAGCAGCTCTGACAGGGGCAATCAGCCCCAGCATTTT
>TRBV7-3|TRBJ2-1|few|TRBD2
CASSLTRLAEQFF
TGTGCCAGCAGCTTAACACGACTAGCGGAGCAGTTCTTC
>TRBV2|TRBJ2-3|NA|NA
CASRGERSRTDTQYF
TGTGCCAGCAGGGGAGAAAGGTCAAGGACAGATACGCAGTATTTT
>TRBV3-1/TRBV3-2|TRBJ2-1|NA|TRBD2
CASSRERPGLAYNEQFF
TGTGCCAGCAGCCGAGAGCGACCGGGACTAGCATACAATGAGCAGTTCTTC
>TRBV29-1|TRBJ2-3|NA|TRBD2
CSVAAGTSTDTQYF
TGCAGCGTTGCAGCGGGGACTAGCACAGATACGCAGTATTTT
>TRBV4-3|TRBJ1-2|NA|NA
CASSQGGGAGGYTF
TGCGCCAGCAGCCAAGGAGGCGGGGCAGGCGGCTACACCTTC